The rows below give T cell receptor beta chains drawn from one sample of a study of cytomegalovirus exposure and HLA in healthy donors. Sequenced by immunoSEQ multiplex PCR; TCRdb stores in-frame clones only, minus some. This table holds some 150,000 clones, around three quarters found once. Input material: PBMCs. The receptors come from a man in his thirties or forties in good health and CMV-seropositive. CDR3s include the opening cysteine and the closing phenylalanine or tryptophan. D genes are given only for firm matches. Some rows have no size entry. The others give once, few or many, or a class for an expanded clone.

DNA: TGTGCCAGCAGCCGGGAGGGGGGGCTGAATGAGCAGTTCTTC
CDR3: CASSREGGLNEQFF
V: TRBV7-3
J: TRBJ2-1
size: -
D: TRBD2

DNA: TGCGCCAGCAGCTTTCTCCCCGGGACAGGGGGCACCGGGGAGCTGTTTTTT
CDR3: CASSFLPGTGGTGELFF
V: TRBV5-1
J: TRBJ2-2
size: -
D: TRBD1

DNA: TGTGCCAGCAGCTTATACAGGGGGAAAAATCAGCCCCAGCATTTT
CDR3: CASSLYRGKNQPQHF
V: TRBV7-2
J: TRBJ1-5
size: -
D: TRBD1

DNA: TGTGCCAGCAGTTTCGGCAGGGCCTACGAGCAGTACTTC
CDR3: CASSFGRAYEQYF
V: TRBV27
J: TRBJ2-7
size: once
D: -

DNA: TGTGCCAGCAGCGTAGAAGGGGGCGGTTCTCATACGCAGTATTTT
CDR3: CASSVEGGGSHTQYF
V: TRBV9
J: TRBJ2-3
size: -
D: TRBD1

DNA: TGTGCCAGCAGCCAAGAGAAGGACAGCCACAATCAGCCCCAGCATTTT
CDR3: CASSQEKDSHNQPQHF
V: TRBV4-2
J: TRBJ1-5
size: -
D: -

DNA: TGTGCCAGCAGCCCGGGGTGGGAGGGGGGATATAGCAATCAGCCCCAGCATTTT
CDR3: CASSPGWEGGYSNQPQHF
V: TRBV27
J: TRBJ1-5
size: -
D: -

DNA: TGCGCCAGCAGTGAGGGTCAGGGGACGCCCCAGCATTTT
CDR3: CASSEGQGTPQHF
V: TRBV10-2
J: TRBJ1-5
size: many
D: -

DNA: TGTGCCAGCAGCCATCTGGAGGCGGACACAGATACGCAGTATTTT
CDR3: CASSHLEADTDTQYF
V: TRBV6-1
J: TRBJ2-3
size: medium-sized
D: -

DNA: TGTGCCAGCAGCCGTGGCCAGTTCTACGAGCAGTACTTC
CDR3: CASSRGQFYEQYF
V: TRBV7-6
J: TRBJ2-7
size: -
D: -

DNA: TGTGCCAGCAGTTTTGAGTCGGGGGAGCAGTACTTC
CDR3: CASSFESGEQYF
V: TRBV27
J: TRBJ2-7
size: -
D: -

DNA: TGTGCCAGCAGTTTAGCGGGGGGGTTCTACGAGCAGTACTTC
CDR3: CASSLAGGFYEQYF
V: TRBV2
J: TRBJ2-7
size: -
D: TRBD2

DNA: TGTGCCAGCAGCCCAAGAGGGGGCGCCCACGAGCAGTACTTC
CDR3: CASSPRGGAHEQYF
V: TRBV9
J: TRBJ2-7
size: -
D: TRBD1

DNA: TGTGCCAGCAGCTTTTATCGGGTCGGAGGCTATGGCTACACCTTC
CDR3: CASSFYRVGGYGYTF
V: TRBV7-9
J: TRBJ1-2
size: -
D: -

DNA: TGTGCCAGCAGCTTGGGAGGCGGGCCCCTCCACTTT
CDR3: CASSLGGGPLHF
V: TRBV5-4
J: TRBJ1-6
size: -
D: -

DNA: TGTGCCAGCAGTTTACGGGGGACTAATGAAAAACTGTTTTTT
CDR3: CASSLRGTNEKLFF
V: TRBV27
J: TRBJ1-4
size: -
D: -

DNA: TGTGCCTGGAGTGTACACGATAATGAAAAACTGTTTTTT
CDR3: CAWSVHDNEKLFF
V: TRBV30
J: TRBJ1-4
size: -
D: -

DNA: TGTGCCAGCAGCGGGGATGACAATGAGCAGTTCTTC
CDR3: CASSGDDNEQFF
V: TRBV25-1
J: TRBJ2-1
size: -
D: -

DNA: TGTGCCAGCAGCTTAGCGCGGGCAGGGGGTTCCGGGGAGCTGTTTTTT
CDR3: CASSLARAGGSGELFF
V: TRBV11-3
J: TRBJ2-2
size: -
D: TRBD1

DNA: TGTGCCAGCAGCGCAGGGGGCGCAAACTATGGCTACACCTTC
CDR3: CASSAGGANYGYTF
V: TRBV6-1
J: TRBJ1-2
size: -
D: TRBD1

DNA: TGCGCCAGCAGCAGCGGGACTAGCGGGGAAGGGGAGACCCAGTACTTC
CDR3: CASSSGTSGEGETQYF
V: TRBV5-1
J: TRBJ2-5
size: -
D: TRBD2

DNA: TGTGCCAGCAGCGTACCGGGACAGCACACAGATACGCAGTATTTT
CDR3: CASSVPGQHTDTQYF
V: TRBV5-6
J: TRBJ2-3
size: few
D: TRBD1

DNA: TGTGCCAGCACTCCCTGGTCCCGAGAGTTTGGGCAGTATTTT
CDR3: CASTPWSREFGQYF
V: TRBV28
J: TRBJ2-3
size: -
D: -